Following are 29 T cell receptor beta chains from one sample sequenced in a study of cytomegalovirus exposure and HLA in healthy donors (dated by TCRdb to about 2017). Library generation was performed with the immunoSEQ multiplex PCR assay. For the multiplex PCR, a mixture combining 60 forward primers for TCR Vbeta segments and 13 reverse primers for TCR Jbeta segments was used. Drawn from immuneACCESS, this table holds only the in-frame rearrangements with V and J called that TCRdb kept. Clones are partly lost; checked studies trace under half to an unresolved V gene and leave the rest unexplained. This sample has some 140,000 clones in its table, and nearly 80% of those were observed once. Around 13% of the sample is held by the ten biggest clonotypes. The sequencing sample was made of PBMCs. The receptors come from a man in his thirties or forties in good health and CMV-seropositive.

This clone was counted a single time. A junction boundary mismatches the germline segment, possibly from a read error. This chain joins TRBV11-1 and TRBJ2-3, with D hard to call. This CDR3 has 13 amino acids. Germline loops: CDR1 SGHAT, CDR2 FQDESV (reference sequence). Here the CDR3 reads CASSSNRADPQYF. DNA for the CDR3: TGTGCCAGCAGCTCGAACAGAGCAGATCCGCAGTATTTT.

The chain links TRBV6-6 to TRBJ1-5; tentative D call: TRBD1 (5 bases). CDR3 size: 16 residues. With 2 bases removed from V and 5 bases from J, the gap between germline ends came to 16 bases. Germline CDR1 is MNHNY and CDR2 is SVGAGI (reference sequence). Here the CDR3 reads CASSYPTPMGHQPQHF. The CDR3 DNA reads TGTGCCAGCAGTTACCCGACCCCGATGGGGCATCAGCCCCAGCATTTT.

The V call is TRBV2, the J call TRBJ1-5, with a tentative D call TRBD1 (6 bases). Per the germline V gene, CDR1 is SNHLY and CDR2 is FYNNEI. Trimming left V 6 bases short and J 0 bases short, with 12 bases between. This CDR3 spans 15 amino acids. CDR3 loop: CASSQQGPSNQPQHF. CDR3 nucleotide sequence: TGTGCCAGCAGCCAACAGGGCCCTAGCAATCAGCCCCAGCATTTT.

This clone was counted between two and nine times. The V and J genes are TRBV27 and TRBJ1-6; 9 bases line up with TRBD1. CDR3 size: 15 residues. V shed 5 bases and J 14 bases; nucleotides not matched to a gene: 13. The V gene's germline CDR1 is MNHEY and CDR2 SMNVEV (reference sequence). The CDR3 here is CASSAGTGLTLALHF. The DNA of the CDR3 is TGTGCCAGCAGTGCAGGGACAGGGCTCACCCTAGCCCTCCACTTT.

The chain is built from TRBV9 and TRBJ2-1; 9 nucleotides agree with TRBD2. CDR1 and CDR2 from the germline V gene are SGDLS and YYNGEE. Germline trimming cut 0 bases from V and 7 bases from J; bases unmatched to any gene: 14. This CDR3 is 18 amino acids long. Here the CDR3 DNA reads TGTGCCAGCAGCGTAGTAACGACGGCGGGAGGGCCCGGGAATGAGCAGTTCTTC. As protein: CASSVVTTAGGPGNEQFF. Looking up the rest from reference TRBV9 and TRBJ2-1 gives the full variable domain: DSGVTQTPKHLITATGQRVTLRCSPRSGDLSVYWYQQSLDQGLQFLIQYYNGEERAKGNILERFSAQQFPDLHSELNLSSLELGDSALYFCASSVVTTAGGPGNEQFFGPGTRLTVL.

The chain recombines TRBV5-5 with TRBJ2-1; 9 bases match TRBD2. Germline CDR1 is SGHKS and CDR2 is YYEKEE (reference sequence). With V trimmed by 4 bases and J by 4 bases, 9 bases remained unmatched. The CDR3 sequence is 16 residues long. CDR3 amino acids: CASSLIPSGTYNEQFF. The CDR3 bases are TGTGCCAGCAGCCTGATCCCTAGCGGGACGTACAATGAGCAGTTCTTC.

The chain recombines TRBV7-9 with TRBJ2-4, with 10 bases lining up with TRBD2. This CDR3 has 15 residues. V lost 3 bases and J lost 4; bases outside the gene matches: 3. Germline CDR1 reads SEHNR; CDR2 reads FQNEAQ (reference sequence). CDR3: CASSFALAGKNIQYF. The CDR3 DNA reads as TGTGCCAGCAGCTTTGCACTAGCGGGGAAAAACATTCAGTACTTC.

The rearrangement links TRBV28 to TRBJ2-2; 9 positions match TRBD1. Germline V gives CDR1 MDHEN, CDR2 SYDVKM. The CDR3 loop spans 17 amino acids. V was clipped by 2 bases and J by 5 bases; unmatched bases: 9. CDR3 protein: CASSLPTGGIGTGELFF. The CDR3 bases are TGTGCCAGCAGTTTACCCACAGGGGGCATAGGGACCGGGGAGCTGTTTTTT.

This clone was counted a single time. This sequence joins TRBV4-1 and TRBJ2-7; a possible D gene is TRBD1 (6 bases). Germline lookup yields CDR1 MGHRA and CDR2 YSYEKL. V was shortened by 3 bases and J by 3 bases, with 15 bases between the two germline ends. The CDR3 spans 15 residues. The CDR3 DNA follows: TGCGCCAGCAGCCATGAGCCGGGACATCTCTACGAGCAGTACTTC. Translating it yields CASSHEPGHLYEQYF.

V is TRBV5-8 and J is TRBJ2-2, with 7 nucleotides matching TRBD1. V gave up 4 bases and J gave up 9 bases; unmatched junction bases: 12. Germline CDR1 reads SGHTS; CDR2 reads YDEGEE. This CDR3 is built from 15 residues. CDR3 residues: CASSSPDREHRELFF. The CDR3 DNA reads TGTGCCAGCAGCAGTCCCGACAGGGAACACCGGGAGCTGTTTTTT.

Here the CDR3 DNA reads TGTGCCAGCAGGACGGACTTCTACGAGCAGTACTTC. Its translation: CASRTDFYEQYF. V usage is TRBV21-1 and J usage is TRBJ2-7; the D segment call TRBD2 is taken from the table without a DNA check. TRBV21-1 is given as a pseudogene. CDR3 length equals 12 residues.

This clone was detected a few times. A junction boundary mismatches the germline segment, possibly from a read error. The genes are TRBV7-9 and TRBJ2-7, with 8 bases lining up with TRBD2. Looked up from germline, CDR1 is SEHNR and CDR2 is FQNEAQ (reference sequence). The length of the CDR3 is 16 residues. The DNA for the CDR3 is TGTTCCAGCAGCGAAGCCAATAGCGGGGAAACCTACGAGCAGTACTTC. The encoded protein is CSSSEANSGETYEQYF. Full variable domain (missing parts from reference TRBV7-9 and TRBJ2-7): DTGVSQNPRHKITKRGQNVTFRCDPISEHNRLYWYRQTLGQGPEFLTYFQNEAQLEKSRLLSDRFSAERPKGSFSTLEIQRTEQGDSAMYLCSSSEANSGETYEQYFGPGTRLTVT.

This rearrangement joins TRBV6-1 to TRBJ2-1, with D possibly being TRBD1 (6 bases). Looked up from germline, CDR1 is MNHNS and CDR2 is SASEGT. Trimming cost V 8 bases and J 1 base, with 9 bases left between them. The CDR3 length is 13 residues. This chain's CDR3 is CASDRLSYNEQFF. CDR3 coding DNA: TGTGCCAGCGACAGGTTATCCTACAATGAGCAGTTCTTC.

The V call is TRBV4-2, the J call TRBJ2-7; the match to TRBD2 covers 7 bases. V dropped 4 bases and J dropped 5; count of bases not matched to a gene: 8. Germline lookup yields CDR1 LGHNA and CDR2 YNFKEQ. This CDR3 spans 14 amino acids. The chain's CDR3 is CASSLGLEVHEQYF. DNA of the CDR3: TGTGCCAGCAGCCTTGGACTAGAGGTCCACGAGCAGTACTTC.

The rearrangement joins TRBV25-1 to TRBJ2-2; 10 bases line up with TRBD1. The germline CDR1 and CDR2 sequences are MGHDK and SYGVNS. The CDR3 has 15 amino acids. The junction had 1 base not matched to a gene; V was cut back by 3 bases and J by 3 bases. For the CDR3, the DNA is TGTGCCAGCAGTGATGGGACAGGGGACACCGGGGAGCTGTTTTTT. Translation gives CASSDGTGDTGELFF. Variable domain in full (rest from reference TRBV25-1 and TRBJ2-2): EADIYQTPRYLVIGTGKKITLECSQTMGHDKMYWYQQDPGMELHLIHYSYGVNSTEKGDLSSESTVSRIRTEHFPLTLESARPSHTSQYLCASSDGTGDTGELFFGEGSRLTVL.

The gene calls are TRBV5-1 and TRBJ1-2; 9 positions match TRBD1. CDR3 length: 14 residues. Germline lookup yields CDR1 SGHRS and CDR2 YFSETQ. V trimming: 4 bases; J trimming: 9 bases; junction bases outside the gene matches: 10. CDR3 sequence: CASSPGQGLIRYTF. The DNA of the CDR3 is TGCGCCAGCAGCCCGGGACAGGGTCTGATTCGCTACACCTTC.

This chain links TRBV6-6 with TRBJ2-5; 7 bases map to TRBD2. The J call may be faulty, since TRBJ2-7 better matches the DNA end. CDR1 is MNHNY, CDR2 SVGAGI, per germline (reference sequence). The CDR3 runs to 13 residues. CDR3 amino acids: CASSSLAAYEQYF. For the CDR3, the DNA is TGTGCCAGCAGCTCCCTAGCGGCCTACGAGCAGTACTTC.

This chain links TRBV28 with TRBJ2-2; no firm D call. Trimming took 6 bases from V and 8 from J, leaving 7 bases between them. The V gene's germline CDR1 is MDHEN and CDR2 SYDVKM. CDR3 length equals 11 residues. CDR3 sequence: CASSDLGELFF. The CDR3 nucleotides read TGTGCCAGCAGCGACTTAGGGGAGCTGTTTTTT.

V usage is TRBV5-4 and J usage is TRBJ1-2, with 7 bases fitting TRBD1. The CDR3 has 15 residues. CDR1 and CDR2 (germline): SGHNT, YYREEE (reference sequence). V trimming: 3 bases; J trimming: 0 bases; junction bases outside the gene matches: 5. CDR3 nucleotide sequence: TGTGCCAGCAGCTCTCGGACAGGAGCTAACTATGGCTACACCTTC. This translates into CASSSRTGANYGYTF. Variable domain in full (rest from reference TRBV5-4 and TRBJ1-2): ETGVTQSPTHLIKTRGQQVTLRCSSQSGHNTVSWYQQALGQGPQFIFQYYREEENGRGNFPPRFSGLQFPNYSSELNVNALELDDSALYLCASSSRTGANYGYTFGSGTRLTVV.

The rearrangement links TRBV25-1 to TRBJ1-2; TRBD1 matches 9 bases. Germline V gene sequence: CDR1 MGHDK, CDR2 SYGVNS. The length of the CDR3 is 14 residues. The J segment lost 7 bases and the V segment lost 1 base, leaving 4 bases of the junction unmatched. The CDR3 nucleotides are TGTGCCAGCAGTGAATCGGGACAGGGCCGTGGCTACACCTTC. The encoded protein is CASSESGQGRGYTF.

The chain employs TRBV5-4 and TRBJ2-1; TRBD2 aligns across 10 bases. CDR1 is SGHNT, CDR2 YYREEE, per germline (reference sequence). This CDR3 contains 15 residues. V gave up 3 bases and J gave up 6 bases; unmatched junction bases: 6. The chain's CDR3 is CASSSWTSGGNEQFF. CDR3 coding DNA: TGTGCCAGCAGCTCCTGGACTAGCGGAGGCAATGAGCAGTTCTTC. The full variable domain, with the rest looked up from reference TRBV5-4 and TRBJ2-1, is ETGVTQSPTHLIKTRGQQVTLRCSSQSGHNTVSWYQQALGQGPQFIFQYYREEENGRGNFPPRFSGLQFPNYSSELNVNALELDDSALYLCASSSWTSGGNEQFFGPGTRLTVL.

This chain connects TRBV5-4 to TRBJ2-7; tentatively, D is TRBD1 (5 bases). The CDR3 consists of 11 residues. Germline assignment: CDR1 SGHNT and CDR2 YYREEE (reference sequence). V was clipped by 4 bases and J by 3 bases, with 5 bases between them. CDR3 loop: CASSDSYEQYF. The CDR3 DNA reads as TGTGCCAGCAGCGACAGCTACGAGCAGTACTTC.

This chain connects TRBV2 to TRBJ1-4; no firm D call. Trimming pared 9 bases from V and 5 bases from J, leaving 22 bases between. CDR1 and CDR2 from the germline V gene are SNHLY and FYNNEI. This CDR3 comprises 16 residues. The CDR3 region is CARSRGSSRGNEKLFF. The CDR3 DNA reads TGTGCCAGATCGCGGGGAAGCTCACGAGGGAATGAAAAACTGTTTTTT.

This chain links TRBV5-1 with TRBJ1-5; a weak D match, TRBD1 (5 bases). The V end was cut by 4 bases, the J end by 4 bases, with 12 bases between. Germline V CDR1 and CDR2: SGHRS, YFSETQ. This CDR3 has 14 amino acids. CDR3 nucleotide sequence: TGCGCCAGCAGCGCCGGGGGGGGGAATCAGCCCCAGCATTTT. It encodes CASSAGGGNQPQHF.

The V gene is TRBV2, the J gene TRBJ2-7, with TRBD2 matching 7 bases. The junction had 7 bases not matched to a gene; V was cut back by 6 bases and J by 2 bases. Germline CDR1 and CDR2: SNHLY and FYNNEI. This CDR3 has 14 residues. The CDR3 sequence: CASRPLAQTYEQYF. CDR3 nucleotide sequence: TGTGCCAGCAGGCCACTAGCGCAAACCTACGAGCAGTACTTC.

The chain is built from TRBV7-2 and TRBJ1-4; 7 bases map to TRBD1. Germline lookup yields CDR1 SGHTA and CDR2 FQGNSA. The CDR3 spans 14 residues. V gave up 4 bases and J gave up 11 bases; unmatched junction bases: 10. The CDR3 loop reads CASSSETGWRKLFF. For the CDR3, the DNA is TGTGCCAGCAGCTCCGAGACAGGGTGGCGGAAACTGTTTTTT. The full variable domain, with the rest looked up from reference TRBV7-2 and TRBJ1-4, is GAGVSQSPSNKVTEKGKDVELRCDPISGHTALYWYRQSLGQGLEFLIYFQGNSAPDKSGLPSDRFSAERTGGSVSTLTIQRTQQEDSAVYLCASSSETGWRKLFFGSGTQLSVL.

This sequence joins TRBV2 and TRBJ2-7, with D perhaps TRBD1 (5 bases). The length of the CDR3 is 17 residues. The V gene's germline CDR1 is SNHLY and CDR2 FYNNEI. Trimming pared 3 bases from V and 1 base from J, leaving 19 bases between. Written as DNA, the CDR3 is TGTGCCAGCAGTGATTATTCCAGACAGATACTATCCTACGAGCAGTACTTC. This gives the protein CASSDYSRQILSYEQYF.

The V gene is TRBV19, the J gene TRBJ2-7, with no clear D. Germline V CDR1 and CDR2: LNHDA, SQIVND (reference sequence). This CDR3 has 13 amino acids. V dropped 0 bases and J dropped 5 bases, with 8 bases sitting between them. CDR3 DNA: TGTGCCAGTAGTATAGAGCCAGAAAACGAGCAGTACTTC. Translated: CASSIEPENEQYF.

This rearrangement joins TRBV19 to TRBJ2-1; tentatively, D is TRBD2 (6 bases). This CDR3 is built from 16 residues. CDR1 LNHDA and CDR2 SQIVND come from the germline V gene (reference sequence). V dropped 6 bases and J dropped 4 bases, with 19 bases sitting between them. The CDR3 nucleotides read TGTGCCAGTAGCCCGAGGGCGTCTAGCGAGTACAATGAGCAGTTCTTC. Protein: CASSPRASSEYNEQFF.